This T cell receptor (beta chain) emerged from a study of vaccination and CD4 T cells after COVID-19 (dated by TCRdb to the early 2020s). As for the study more broadly: SARS-CoV-2 positivity had been established in the convalescent patients by nasal swab PCR, and mild disease was recorded in several of these patients and severe disease in one. Six males and four females were included in the convalescent cohort, with two Hispanic individuals, seven Caucasians, two Asians and one multiracial person represented. Participants got two doses of the Pfizer-BioNTech BNT162b2 vaccine (n=8) or two doses of the Moderna mRNA-1273 vaccine (n=2). Post-COVID blood samples from convalescent patients were collected a median of roughly 100 days after diagnosis, with a range of 35 to 161 days. Post-vaccine blood samples were obtained a median of about 72 days after the second vaccine dose, with a range of about 14 to 241 days. Overlapping spike peptide pools from SARS-CoV-2 and from the common cold coronaviruses HCoV-NL63, HCoV-OC43 and HCoV-229E were used as culture stimuli. Control cultures received a CEFX viral epitope pool as the positive control, an HIV-1 Nef peptide pool as the negative control, or no peptide. In more than eight COVID-19 convalescent patients and 4 infection-naive healthy vaccine recipients, researchers compared the spike-specific CD4+ TCR repertoire from before mRNA vaccination with the repertoire from after.

Summary of the overall study and its limitations: Nearly all vaccine-specific clones in convalescent patients (304 of 307) were mono-reactive for SARS-CoV-2 spike rather than cross-reactive with common cold coronaviruses. Among the post-vaccine SARS-CoV-2-reactive clones in convalescent patients, a median approximately 90% showed up only after vaccination, which suggests vaccine-specific priming. The median number of SARS-CoV-2-reactive clonotypes rose from 20 to 25 after infection to 38 after vaccination, but the change was not significant. Relatively few convalescent patients were included in the study, and early timepoints after natural infection were not analyzed.

As encoded in the germline V gene (reference sequence), CDR1 is LNHNV while CDR2 is YYDKDF. The CDR3 spans 16 residues, from the cysteine through the phenylalanine. The DNA shown is the 48-base CDR3, in frame from base 1. The germline ends are 12 bases apart after V is trimmed by 0 bases and J by 0 bases. The treatment or condition label here, explained by the study, means: roughly ten-day PBMC culture with coronavirus spike peptide pools or control peptides (ViraFEST assay). The ViraFEST assay, used in the study, expanded antigen-specific T cells with peptide pools and then identified the expanded clonotypes through TCR sequencing. Positive SARS-CoV-2 PCR tests in the convalescent patients dated from March to December 2020, before Alpha, Beta and Delta variants emerged in the United States. Each well held some 2 million PBMCs cultured with 9 to 10 ug/ml peptide pools in IMDM containing approximately 4.8% human AB serum and 7.5 to 10 IU/ml IL-2. On days 3 and 7, half of the culture medium was replaced with fresh IL-2-containing medium. CD4+ T cells were isolated after approximately eleven days of culture through negative selection using the EasySep CD4+ T cell isolation kit. Ficoll-Paque Plus gradient centrifugation was used to isolate PBMCs from whole blood, and the isolated PBMCs were then either used fresh or cryopreserved at -140C. Triplicate wells were generally used for each culture condition.

Library generation was performed with PCR. TCR sequencing of DNA from cultured CD4+ T cells used the Oncomine TCR Beta short-read assay at the Johns Hopkins FTIC core. The QIAamp micro DNA kit was used to extract genomic DNA from the cultured CD4+ T cells. The Oncomine TCR Beta libraries from cultured CD4+ T cells were pooled using unique dual indexes and then sequenced on an Illumina iSeq 100. Per the source publication's procedure: Non-productive sequences were filtered out, and CDR3s that did not start with C, did not end with F or W, or were shorter than 7 amino acids were discarded. The MANAFEST web application identified antigen-specific clonotypes by comparing peptide-stimulated wells against reference wells and other culture wells. An FDR below 0.05, an odds ratio above 5, and a productive frequency above 0.1% in at least two of three replicate wells were required for clones to be considered positive. A clonotype counted as cross-reactive if it showed significant expansion both in the SARS-CoV-2 spike wells and in at least one common cold coronavirus spike condition. Levenshtein distances (stringdist) and unrooted phylogenetic trees (ape) in R version 3.6.1 were used to assess CDR3 homology. TCRdb applied fastp at Q25 and MiXCR to the public reads, then kept only in-frame beta chains. Rows merge per CDR3 protein into single entries with the most common DNA and genes. The V and J calls reflect TCRdb's pipeline rather than the authors' work. This sample comprises about 11,000 distinct CDR3 sequences, roughly 55% of them detected only once. The ten biggest clones cover roughly 9.6% of the sample.

This clonotype was seen once. No cognate antigen has been identified for it. The input lacks base qualities; no much larger clone sits a single base away. Just one read gives weak support. The chain was built from TRBV15 and TRBJ2-7; the D gene is tentatively TRBD1 or TRBD2, each matching 7 bases. The TCR originated in a human donor who had recovered from COVID-19. The specimen was CD4+ T cells from blood, cultured in vitro. The CDR3 amino acid sequence is: CATSREGGDSSYEQYF. The sequenced DNA is TGTGCCACCAGCAGAGAGGGGGGGGACAGCTCCTACGAGCAGTACTTC. The CDR3, completed at both ends by the reference TRBV15 and TRBJ2-7 genes, gives the full variable domain DAMVIQNPRYQVTQFGKPVTLSCSQTLNHNVMYWYQQKSSQAPKLLFHYYDKDFNNEADTPDNFQSRRPNTSFCFLDIRSPGLGDTAMYLCATSREGGDSSYEQYFGPGTRLTVT.